This entry features one T cell receptor (beta chain) sequence. Antigen specificity is unknown. The protocol was immunoSEQ multiplex PCR, while the TCRdb copy is restricted to in-frame clones and leaves out a portion. The table records tens of thousands of clones, nearly 95% of them present only once. The cohort excluded patients with autoimmune disease history or systemic immunosuppression. The data stem from a study of OX40 agonist ivuxolimab in advanced cancers. On the study more broadly: Dose-escalation cases comprised hepatocellular carcinoma, melanoma, renal cell or head and neck cancer. Partial responses occurred in Three dose-escalation patients, one with hepatocellular carcinoma and two with cutaneous melanoma. Study outcomes and limitations: Normalized T-cell clonal expansion was also low in some nonresponders.

V dropped 3 bases and J dropped 3; count of bases not matched to a gene: 4. There are 16 residues in the CDR3. Germline-derived CDR1 and CDR2 are MNHNS and SASEGT. The chain joins TRBV6-1 to TRBJ2-1; TRBD2 matches 11 bases. This TCR came from an adult with an advanced solid tumor such as melanoma, head and neck, liver or kidney cancer. The sequences come from CD4+ or CD8+ T cells sorted from blood, collected in a trial of the OX40 agonist ivuxolimab. CDR3 in amino acids: CASSETSGKYYNEQFF. DNA for the CDR3: TGTGCCAGCAGTGAGACTAGCGGGAAATACTACAATGAGCAGTTCTTC.